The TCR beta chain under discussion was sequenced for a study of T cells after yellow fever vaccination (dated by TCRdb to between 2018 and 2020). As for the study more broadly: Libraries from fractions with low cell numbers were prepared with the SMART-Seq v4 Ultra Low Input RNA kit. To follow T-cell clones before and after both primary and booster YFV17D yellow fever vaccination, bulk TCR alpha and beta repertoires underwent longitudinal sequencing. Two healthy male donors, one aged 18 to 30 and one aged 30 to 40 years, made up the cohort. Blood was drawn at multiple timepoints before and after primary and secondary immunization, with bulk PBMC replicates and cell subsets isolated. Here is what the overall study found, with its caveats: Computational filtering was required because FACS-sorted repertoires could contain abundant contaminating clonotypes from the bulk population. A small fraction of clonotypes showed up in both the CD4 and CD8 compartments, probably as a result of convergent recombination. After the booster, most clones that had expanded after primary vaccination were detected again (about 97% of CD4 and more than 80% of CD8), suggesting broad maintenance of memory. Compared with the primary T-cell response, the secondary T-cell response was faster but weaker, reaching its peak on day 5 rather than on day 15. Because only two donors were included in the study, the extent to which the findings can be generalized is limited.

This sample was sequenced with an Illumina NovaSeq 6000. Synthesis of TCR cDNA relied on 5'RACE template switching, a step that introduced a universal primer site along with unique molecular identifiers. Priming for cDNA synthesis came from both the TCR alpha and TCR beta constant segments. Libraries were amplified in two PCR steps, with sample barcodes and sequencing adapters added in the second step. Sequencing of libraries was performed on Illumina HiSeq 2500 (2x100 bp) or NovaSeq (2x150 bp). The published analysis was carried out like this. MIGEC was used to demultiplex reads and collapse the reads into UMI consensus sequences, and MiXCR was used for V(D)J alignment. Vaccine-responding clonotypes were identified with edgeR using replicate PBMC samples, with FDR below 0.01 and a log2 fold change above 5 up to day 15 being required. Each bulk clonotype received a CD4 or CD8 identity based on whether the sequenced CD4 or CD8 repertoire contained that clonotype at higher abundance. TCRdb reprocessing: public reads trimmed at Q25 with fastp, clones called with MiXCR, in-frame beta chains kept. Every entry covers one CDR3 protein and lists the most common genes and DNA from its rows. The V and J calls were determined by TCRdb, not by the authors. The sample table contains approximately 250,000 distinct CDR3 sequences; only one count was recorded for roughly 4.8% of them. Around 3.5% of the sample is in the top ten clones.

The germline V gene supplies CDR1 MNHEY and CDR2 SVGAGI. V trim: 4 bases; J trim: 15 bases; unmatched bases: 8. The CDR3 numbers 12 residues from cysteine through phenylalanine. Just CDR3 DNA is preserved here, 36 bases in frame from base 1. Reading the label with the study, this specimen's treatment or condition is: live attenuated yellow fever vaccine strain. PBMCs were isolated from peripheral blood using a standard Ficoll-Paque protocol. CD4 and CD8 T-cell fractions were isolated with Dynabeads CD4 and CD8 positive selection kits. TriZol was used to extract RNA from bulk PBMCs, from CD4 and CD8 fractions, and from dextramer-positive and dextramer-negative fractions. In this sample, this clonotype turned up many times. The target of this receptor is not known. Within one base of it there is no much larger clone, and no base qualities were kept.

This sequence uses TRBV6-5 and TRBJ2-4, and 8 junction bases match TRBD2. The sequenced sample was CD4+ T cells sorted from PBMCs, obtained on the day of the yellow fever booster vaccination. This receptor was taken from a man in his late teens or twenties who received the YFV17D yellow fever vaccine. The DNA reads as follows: TGTGCCAGCAGTTGGGGGACGGGGGGGTTGTACTTC. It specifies CASSWGTGGLYF.